The clone carrying this T cell receptor beta chain was found many times. What it binds is unknown. The data originate from a study of T cells in Graves' hyperthyroidism and ophthalmopathy. General study results and limits: Most clonotypes expanded in thyroid above 0.001 were likewise present in blood.

TCR beta CDR3 regions were amplified from RNA. The study used the HTBI primer set for a first-round RT-PCR of the TCR CDR3. TCRdb used MiXCR to reprocess the multiplex PCR reads, holding one entry per CDR3 protein. The table shows a few hundred thousand distinct CDR3 sequences, with around 14% occurring only once. Graves' hyperthyroidism qualified as stable when ophthalmopathy did not progress within 18 months. The study enrolled patients aged 18 to 65 with newly diagnosed hyperthyroidism of under 2 months' duration. Per germline, CDR1 LGHDT and CDR2 YNNKEL (reference sequence). The CDR3 length is 15 residues. Trimming removed 2 bases from V and 5 bases from J, with 12 bases in between.

The rearrangement uses TRBV3-1 and TRBJ2-2, with D maybe TRBD1 (6 bases). Sequenced material: blood. This sequence was found in a young woman with Graves' hyperthyroidism. The CDR3 here is CASSQIRTGTGELFF. The CDR3, as DNA: TGTGCCAGCAGCCAAATCCGAACAGGGACCGGGGAGCTGTTTTTT.